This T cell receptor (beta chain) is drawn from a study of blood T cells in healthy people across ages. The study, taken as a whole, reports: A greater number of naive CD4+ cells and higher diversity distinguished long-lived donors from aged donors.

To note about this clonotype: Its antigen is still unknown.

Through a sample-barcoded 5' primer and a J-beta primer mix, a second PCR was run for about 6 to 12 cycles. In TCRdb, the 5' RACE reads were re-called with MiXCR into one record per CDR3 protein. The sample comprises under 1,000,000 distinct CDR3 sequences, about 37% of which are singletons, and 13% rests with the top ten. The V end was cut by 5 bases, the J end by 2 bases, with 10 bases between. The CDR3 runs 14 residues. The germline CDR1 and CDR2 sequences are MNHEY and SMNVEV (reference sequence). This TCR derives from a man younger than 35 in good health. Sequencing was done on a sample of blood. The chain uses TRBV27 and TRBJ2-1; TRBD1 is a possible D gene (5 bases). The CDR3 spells CASSLRDTYNEQFF. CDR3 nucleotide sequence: TGTGCCAGCAGTCTCAGGGATACCTACAATGAGCAGTTCTTC.